This T cell receptor (beta chain) was captured by sequencing in a study of T-cell reconstitution after alpha-beta-depleted transplantation in children. The length of the CDR3 is 12 residues. Germline V gives CDR1 LGHDT, CDR2 YNNKEL (reference sequence). This sample's TCRbeta library carried unique molecular identifier barcodes. TCRdb re-derived calls from the PCR reads in MiXCR, one entry per CDR3 protein. The sample has around 270,000 distinct CDR3 sequences; over 9.5% are singletons. Turning to this clonotype: Being one base from a much bigger clone, this may be a read error.

The TCR sequence derives from a boy under three years old with acute myeloid leukemia, due to receive a stem cell transplant. The chain recombines TRBV3-1 with TRBJ2-1, with D unclear. This sample comprised PBMCs, obtained before TCRalphabeta/CD19-depleted stem cell transplant. CDR3 DNA sequence: TGTGCCAGCAGCCACTTAGATCATGAGGAGTTCTTC. Translating gives CASSHLDHEEFF.